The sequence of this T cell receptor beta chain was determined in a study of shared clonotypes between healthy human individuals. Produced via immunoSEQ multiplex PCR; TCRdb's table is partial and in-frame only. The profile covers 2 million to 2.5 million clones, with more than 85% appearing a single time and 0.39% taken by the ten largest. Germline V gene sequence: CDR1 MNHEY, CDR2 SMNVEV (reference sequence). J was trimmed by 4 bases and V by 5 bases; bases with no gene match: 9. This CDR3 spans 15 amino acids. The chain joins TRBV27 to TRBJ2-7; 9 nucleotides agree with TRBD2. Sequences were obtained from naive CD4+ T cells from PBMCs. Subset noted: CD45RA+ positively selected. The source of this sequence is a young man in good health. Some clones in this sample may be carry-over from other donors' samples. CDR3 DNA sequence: TGTGCCAGCAGTCCTCGGGGTAGCGGGAGTTACGAGCAGTACTTC. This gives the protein CASSPRGSGSYEQYF.